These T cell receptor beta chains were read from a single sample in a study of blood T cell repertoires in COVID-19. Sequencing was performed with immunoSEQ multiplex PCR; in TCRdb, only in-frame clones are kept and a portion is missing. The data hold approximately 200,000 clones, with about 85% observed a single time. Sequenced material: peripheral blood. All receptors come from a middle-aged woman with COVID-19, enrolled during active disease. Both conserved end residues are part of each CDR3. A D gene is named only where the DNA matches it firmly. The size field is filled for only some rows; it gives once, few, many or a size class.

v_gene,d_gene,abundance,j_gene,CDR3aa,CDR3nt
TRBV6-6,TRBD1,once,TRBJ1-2,CASAQRTGAYGYTF,TGTGCCAGCGCCCAAAGGACAGGGGCCTATGGCTACACCTTC
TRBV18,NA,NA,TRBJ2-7,CASSPETVSYEQYF,TGTGCCAGCTCACCGGAGACAGTTTCCTACGAGCAGTACTTC
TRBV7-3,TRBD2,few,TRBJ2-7,CASSLGGGAYEQYF,TGTGCCAGCAGCTTAGGCGGGGGGGCCTACGAGCAGTACTTC
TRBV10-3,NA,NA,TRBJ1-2,CAITGHYGYTF,TGTGCCATCACAGGGCACTATGGCTACACCTTC
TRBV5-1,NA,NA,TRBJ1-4,CASSLPQATATNEKLFF,TGCGCCAGCAGCTTGCCCCAGGCAACCGCAACTAATGAAAAACTGTTTTTT
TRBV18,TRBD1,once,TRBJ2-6,CASSPQGQSSGANVLTF,TGTGCCAGCTCACCACAGGGACAGAGCTCTGGGGCCAACGTCCTGACTTTC
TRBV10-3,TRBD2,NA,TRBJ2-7,CAISAPRGGAYEQYF,TGTGCCATCAGTGCCCCCCGGGGGGGCGCCTACGAGCAGTACTTC
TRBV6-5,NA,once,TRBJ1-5,CASSYREDNQPQHF,TGTGCCAGCAGTTACCGCGAAGACAATCAGCCCCAGCATTTT
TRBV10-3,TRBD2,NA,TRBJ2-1,CAISGVPLAGGNEQFF,TGTGCCATCAGTGGCGTCCCACTAGCGGGGGGCAATGAGCAGTTCTTC
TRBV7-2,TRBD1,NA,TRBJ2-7,CASSLEGTGSEQYF,TGTGCCAGCAGCTTAGAGGGGACAGGGAGCGAGCAGTACTTC
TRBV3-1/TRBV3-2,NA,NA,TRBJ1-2,CASSQAAGYGYTF,TGTGCCAGCAGCCAAGCCGCCGGCTATGGCTACACCTTC
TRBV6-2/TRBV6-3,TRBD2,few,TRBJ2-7,CASSPLSGSASYEQYF,TGTGCCAGCAGTCCCTTGAGCGGGAGCGCTTCCTACGAGCAGTACTTC
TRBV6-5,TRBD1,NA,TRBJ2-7,CASSLQGAFQQYF,TGTGCCAGCAGTCTACAGGGGGCCTTTCAGCAGTACTTC
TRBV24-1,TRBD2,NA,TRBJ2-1,CATGASGYNEQFF,TGTGCCACCGGGGCTAGCGGTTACAATGAGCAGTTCTTC
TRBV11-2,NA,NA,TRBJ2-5,CASSRIQGFQETQYF,TGTGCCAGCAGCCGTATACAGGGCTTCCAAGAGACCCAGTACTTC
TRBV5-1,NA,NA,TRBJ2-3,CASSLVGLTTDTQYF,TGCGCCAGCAGCTTGGTGGGACTTACCACAGATACGCAGTATTTT
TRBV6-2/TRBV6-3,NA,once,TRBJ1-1,CASSLVGGRTEAFF,TGTGCCAGCAGCCTCGTGGGGGGTAGGACTGAAGCTTTCTTT
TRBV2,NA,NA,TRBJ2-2,CASSDRGTFTGELFF,TGTGCCAGCAGTGATCGGGGGACCTTCACCGGGGAGCTGTTTTTT
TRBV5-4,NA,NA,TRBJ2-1,CASRIGNTPYNEQFF,TGTGCCAGCAGAATCGGGAATACTCCCTACAATGAGCAGTTCTTC
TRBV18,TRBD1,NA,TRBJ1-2,CASSWDRANYGYTF,TGTGCCAGCTCATGGGACAGAGCTAACTATGGCTACACCTTC
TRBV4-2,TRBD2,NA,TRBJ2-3,CASSPSLAGGTDTQYF,TGTGCCAGCAGCCCCTCCCTAGCGGGAGGCACAGATACGCAGTATTTT
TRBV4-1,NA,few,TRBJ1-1,CASSQDWGGIIAEAFF,TGCGCCAGCAGCCAAGATTGGGGGGGTATCATCGCTGAAGCTTTCTTT
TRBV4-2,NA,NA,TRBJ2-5,CASSQDGRETQYF,TGTGCCAGCAGCCAAGATGGTCGGGAGACCCAGTACTTC
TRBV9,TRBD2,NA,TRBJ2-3,CASSVALTSEGKTDTQYF,TGTGCCAGCAGCGTAGCCCTCACTAGCGAGGGTAAGACAGATACGCAGTATTTT
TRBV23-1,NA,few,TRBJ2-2,CASSQSGQITGELFF,TGCGCCAGCAGTCAATCTGGACAGATCACCGGGGAGCTGTTTTTT
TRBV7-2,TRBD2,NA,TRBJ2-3,CASRGYSGSSDTQYF,TGTGCCAGCAGGGGCTATAGCGGGAGTTCAGATACGCAGTATTTT
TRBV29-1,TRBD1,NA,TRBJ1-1,CSVGDRGSSEAFF,TGCAGCGTTGGGGACAGGGGGTCAAGTGAAGCTTTCTTT
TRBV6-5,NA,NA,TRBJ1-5,CASTRGEGQPQHF,TGTGCCAGCACCCGGGGGGAAGGGCAGCCCCAGCATTTT
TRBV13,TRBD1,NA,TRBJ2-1,CASSSGDRGRREQFF,TGTGCCAGCAGCTCGGGGGACAGGGGGCGTCGGGAGCAGTTCTTC
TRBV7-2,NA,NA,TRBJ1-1,CASTLRVNTEAFF,TGTGCCAGCACTCTCCGGGTGAACACTGAAGCTTTCTTT
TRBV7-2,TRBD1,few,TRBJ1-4,CASSLDRGFGKLFF,TGTGCCAGCAGCTTAGACAGGGGTTTTGGAAAACTGTTTTTT
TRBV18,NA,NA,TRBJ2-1,CASSPPGAGEQFF,TGTGCCAGCTCACCACCAGGGGCTGGTGAGCAGTTCTTC
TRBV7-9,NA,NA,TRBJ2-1,CASSLVLVQRVYNEQFF,TGTGCCAGCAGCTTAGTACTAGTCCAGAGGGTTTACAATGAGCAGTTCTTC
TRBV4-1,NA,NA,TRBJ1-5,CASSQEAAGAINQPQHF,TGCGCCAGCAGCCAAGAGGCAGCAGGGGCGATCAATCAGCCCCAGCATTTT
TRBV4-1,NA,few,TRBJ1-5,CASSQGQVNQPQHF,TGCGCCAGCAGCCAAGGGCAGGTCAATCAGCCCCAGCATTTT
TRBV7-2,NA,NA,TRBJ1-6,CASSRQRGMSYNSPLHF,TGTGCCAGCAGCAGGCAGCGGGGGATGTCCTATAATTCACCCCTCCACTTT
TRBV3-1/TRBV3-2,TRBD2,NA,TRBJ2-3,CASSHQTSGGGTDTQYF,TGTGCCAGCAGCCACCAGACTAGCGGAGGGGGCACAGATACGCAGTATTTT